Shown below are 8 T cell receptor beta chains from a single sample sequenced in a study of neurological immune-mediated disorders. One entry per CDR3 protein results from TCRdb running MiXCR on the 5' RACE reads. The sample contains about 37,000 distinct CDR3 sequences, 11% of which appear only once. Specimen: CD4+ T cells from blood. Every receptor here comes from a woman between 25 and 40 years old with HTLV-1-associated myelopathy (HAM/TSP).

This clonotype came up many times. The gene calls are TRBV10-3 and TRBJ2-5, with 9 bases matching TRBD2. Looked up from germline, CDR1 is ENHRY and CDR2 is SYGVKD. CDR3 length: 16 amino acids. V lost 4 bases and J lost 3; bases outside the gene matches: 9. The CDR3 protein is CAISGGAGGSKETQYF. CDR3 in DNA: TGTGCCATCAGTGGGGGAGCGGGGGGATCAAAAGAGACCCAGTACTTC.

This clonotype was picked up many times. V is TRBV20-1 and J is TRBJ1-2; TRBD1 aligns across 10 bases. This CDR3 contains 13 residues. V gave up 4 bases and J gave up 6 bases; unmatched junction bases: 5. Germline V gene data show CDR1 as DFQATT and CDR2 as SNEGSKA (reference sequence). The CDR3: CSANRDRGDGYTF. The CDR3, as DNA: TGCAGTGCTAACCGGGACAGGGGCGATGGCTACACCTTC.

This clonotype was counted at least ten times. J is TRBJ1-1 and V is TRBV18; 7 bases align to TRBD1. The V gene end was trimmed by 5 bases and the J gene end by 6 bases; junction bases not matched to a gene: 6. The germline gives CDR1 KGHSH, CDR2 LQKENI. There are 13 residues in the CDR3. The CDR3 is CASSTQGGSEAFF. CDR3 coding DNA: TGTGCCAGCTCAACCCAGGGGGGATCTGAAGCTTTCTTT.

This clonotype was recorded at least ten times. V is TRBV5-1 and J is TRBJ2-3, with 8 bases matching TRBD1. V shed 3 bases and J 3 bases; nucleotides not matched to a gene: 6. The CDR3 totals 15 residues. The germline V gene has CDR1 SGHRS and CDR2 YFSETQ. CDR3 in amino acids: CASSYRQGATDTQYF. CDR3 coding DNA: TGCGCCAGCAGCTATCGTCAGGGGGCGACAGATACGCAGTATTTT. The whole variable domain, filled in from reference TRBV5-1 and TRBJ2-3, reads KAGVTQTPRYLIKTRGQQVTLSCSPISGHRSVSWYQQTPGQGLQFLFEYFSETQRNKGNFPGRFSGRQFSNSRSEMNVSTLELGDSALYLCASSYRQGATDTQYFGPGTRLTVL.

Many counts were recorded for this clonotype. CDR3 nucleotides: TGTGCCAGCAGCCCAGTGAGTTACAGGGTGAACACTGAAGCTTTCTTT. Residues: CASSPVSYRVNTEAFF. This rearrangement joins TRBV11-2 to TRBJ1-1; weak D call: TRBD1 (6 bases). CDR1 and CDR2 from the germline V gene are SGHAT and FQNNGV. The ends were cut back, 5 bases at V and 0 bases at J, with 16 bases in the middle. CDR3 length equals 16 residues.

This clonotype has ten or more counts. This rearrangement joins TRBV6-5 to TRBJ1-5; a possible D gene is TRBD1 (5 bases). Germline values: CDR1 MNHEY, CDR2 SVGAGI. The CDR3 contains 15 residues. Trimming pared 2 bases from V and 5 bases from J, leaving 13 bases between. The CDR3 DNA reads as TGTGCCAGCAGTTACAGGAGGGGTGGGGATCAGCCCCAGCATTTT. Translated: CASSYRRGGDQPQHF.

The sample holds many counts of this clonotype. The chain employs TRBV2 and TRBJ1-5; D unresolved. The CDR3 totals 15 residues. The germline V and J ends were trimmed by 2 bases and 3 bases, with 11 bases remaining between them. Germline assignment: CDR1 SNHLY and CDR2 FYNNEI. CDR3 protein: CASSERSGNNQPQHF. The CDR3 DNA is TGTGCCAGCAGTGAAAGGTCGGGAAACAATCAGCCCCAGCATTTT.

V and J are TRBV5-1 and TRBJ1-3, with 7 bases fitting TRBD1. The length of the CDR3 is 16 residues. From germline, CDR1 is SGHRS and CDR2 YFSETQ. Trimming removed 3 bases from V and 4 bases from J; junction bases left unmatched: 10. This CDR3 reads CASSWGQRGTGNTIYF. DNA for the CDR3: TGCGCCAGCAGCTGGGGACAGCGGGGTACAGGAAACACCATATATTTT.